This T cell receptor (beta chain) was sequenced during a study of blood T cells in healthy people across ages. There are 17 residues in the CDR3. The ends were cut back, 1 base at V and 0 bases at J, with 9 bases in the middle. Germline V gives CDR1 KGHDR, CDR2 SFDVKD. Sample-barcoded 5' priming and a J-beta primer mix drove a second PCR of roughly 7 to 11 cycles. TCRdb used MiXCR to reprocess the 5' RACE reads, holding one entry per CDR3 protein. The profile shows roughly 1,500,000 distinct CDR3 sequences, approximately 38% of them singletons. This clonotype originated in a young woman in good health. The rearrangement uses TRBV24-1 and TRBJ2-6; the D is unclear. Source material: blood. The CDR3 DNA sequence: TGTGCCACCAGTGATTTCGGGTCAACCTCTGGGGCCAACGTCCTGACTTTC. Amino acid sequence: CATSDFGSTSGANVLTF.